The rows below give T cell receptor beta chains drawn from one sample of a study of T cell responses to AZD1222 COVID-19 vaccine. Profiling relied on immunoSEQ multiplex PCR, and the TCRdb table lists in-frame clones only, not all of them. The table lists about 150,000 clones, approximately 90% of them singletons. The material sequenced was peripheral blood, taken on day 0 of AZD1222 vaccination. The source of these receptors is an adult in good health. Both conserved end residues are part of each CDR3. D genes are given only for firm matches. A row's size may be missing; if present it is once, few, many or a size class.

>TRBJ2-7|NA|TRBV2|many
TGTGCCAGCAGTGGGGACGAGCAGTACTTC
CASSGDEQYF
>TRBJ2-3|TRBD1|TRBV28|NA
TGTGCCAGCAGTTTCTACAGGGGTATAGGCACAGATACGCAGTATTTT
CASSFYRGIGTDTQYF
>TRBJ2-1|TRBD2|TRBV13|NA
TGTGCCAGCAGCTTAGCGGGGGGAATTTACAATGAGCAGTTCTTC
CASSLAGGIYNEQFF
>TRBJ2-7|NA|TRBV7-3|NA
TGTGCCAGCAGCCCCATCGGGGGGCCGGACGAGCAGTACTTC
CASSPIGGPDEQYF
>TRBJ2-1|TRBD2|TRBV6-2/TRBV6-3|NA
TGTGCCAGCAGTTACCCCCTCGGGGCGGGAGGGCTCAATGAGCAGTTCTTC
CASSYPLGAGGLNEQFF
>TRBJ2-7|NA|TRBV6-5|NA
TGTGCCAGCAGTCCCCGACTGTTTACCTACGAGCAGTACTTC
CASSPRLFTYEQYF
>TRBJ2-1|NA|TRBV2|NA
TGTGCCAGCAGTGAGGAGACTCGGAACTCTAATGAGCAGTTCTTC
CASSEETRNSNEQFF
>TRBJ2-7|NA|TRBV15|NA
TGTGCCACCAGCAGCCGGGACACCGTCTCCTACGAGCAGTACTTC
CATSSRDTVSYEQYF
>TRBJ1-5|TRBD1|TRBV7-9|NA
TGTGCCAGCAGCTTAGATTCAGGGGGCGAGCCCCAGCATTTT
CASSLDSGGEPQHF
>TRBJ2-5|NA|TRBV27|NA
TGTGCCAGCAGTCCCAGACACTCAGCCTTTACTCAAGAGACCCAGTACTTC
CASSPRHSAFTQETQYF
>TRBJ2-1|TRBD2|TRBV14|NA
TGTGCCAGCAGCCAAGCTAGCGGTCTAATTAATGAGCAGTTCTTC
CASSQASGLINEQFF
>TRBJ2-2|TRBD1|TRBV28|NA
TGTGCCAGCAGTTTATTTAAAGTTGGACAGGGGTTATTCGGCGGGGAGCTGTTTTTT
CASSLFKVGQGLFGGELFF
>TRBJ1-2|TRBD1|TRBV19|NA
TGTGCCAGTAGCCCGACAGGGACCTATGGCTACACCTTC
CASSPTGTYGYTF
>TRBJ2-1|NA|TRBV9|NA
TGTGCCAGCAGCGAACCGGGGACCGTCAGACCGCAGTTCTTC
CASSEPGTVRPQFF
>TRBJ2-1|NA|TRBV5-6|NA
TGTGCCAGCAGCTTGGTAGTTAAGGTTCCCTACAATGAGCAGTTCTTC
CASSLVVKVPYNEQFF
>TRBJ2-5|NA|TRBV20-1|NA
TGCAGTGCTAGAGGGGGTGAGACCCAGTACTTC
CSARGGETQYF
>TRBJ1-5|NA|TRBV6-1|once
TGTGCCAGCAGTGTTCCACCAACCCAAACTAATTGGCCCCAGCATTTT
CASSVPPTQTNWPQHF
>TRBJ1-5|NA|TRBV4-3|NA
TGCGCCAGCAGCCAAGATCTCCGGGGCAATCAGCCCCAGCATTTT
CASSQDLRGNQPQHF
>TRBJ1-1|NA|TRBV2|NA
TGTGCCAGCAGTGACTCGGGAACTGAAGCTTTCTTT
CASSDSGTEAFF
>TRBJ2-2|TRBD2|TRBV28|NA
TGTGCCGGCTCAAGCGGGGGCCTAGCGGGGACGGGGAACACCGGGGAGCTGTTTTTT
CAGSSGGLAGTGNTGELFF
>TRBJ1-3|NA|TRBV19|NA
TGTGCCAGTAGTACAGGGGCTGGAAACACCATATATTTT
CASSTGAGNTIYF
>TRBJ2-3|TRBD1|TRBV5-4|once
TGTGCCAGCAACCCGGGACAGCGCACAGATACGCAGTATTTT
CASNPGQRTDTQYF
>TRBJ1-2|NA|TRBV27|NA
TGTGCCAGCAGTTTGATCCCAGGGCAGGGCTACACCTTC
CASSLIPGQGYTF
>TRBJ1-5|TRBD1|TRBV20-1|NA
TGCAGTGCTAGTCGAAGGACAGGGGACCCTAGCAATCAGCCCCAGCATTTT
CSASRRTGDPSNQPQHF
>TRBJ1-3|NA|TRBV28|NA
TGTGCCAGCAGTTTGGGGGCCGTGCCCCTCGGAGGAAACACCATATATTTT
CASSLGAVPLGGNTIYF
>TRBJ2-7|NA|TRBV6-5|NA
TGTGCCAGCAGTTACTCCGGGTTGAACTACGAGCAGTACTTC
CASSYSGLNYEQYF
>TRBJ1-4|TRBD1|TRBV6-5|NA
TGTGCCAGCTCGCCGTGGACAGGGGATGAAAAACTGTTTTTT
CASSPWTGDEKLFF
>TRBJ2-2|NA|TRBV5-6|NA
TGTGCCAGCAGCCCACGGGCCGGGGAGCTGTTTTTT
CASSPRAGELFF
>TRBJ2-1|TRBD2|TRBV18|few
TGTGCCAGCTCACCACCGACACTAGCGGGAGTTCAGTTCTTC
CASSPPTLAGVQFF
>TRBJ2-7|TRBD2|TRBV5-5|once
TGTGCCAGCAGCGTATACGGGACTAGCGGGAGGTACGAGCAGTACTTC
CASSVYGTSGRYEQYF
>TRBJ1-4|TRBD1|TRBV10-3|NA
TGTGCCATCAGTGACCCGAGCAGACAGGGTGGTGAAAAACTGTTTTTT
CAISDPSRQGGEKLFF
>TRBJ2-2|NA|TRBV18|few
TGTGCCAGCTCAAGGACTGGAACGGCCGGGGAGCTGTTTTTT
CASSRTGTAGELFF
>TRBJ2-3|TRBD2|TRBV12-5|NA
TGTGCTAGTGGTTTTGGTCGGGGGGTAGCGGGAGCTCGAGATACGCAGTATTTT
CASGFGRGVAGARDTQYF
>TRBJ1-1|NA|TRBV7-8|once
TGTGCCAGCAGCGCGGTTGGGGGAAACACTGAAGCTTTCTTT
CASSAVGGNTEAFF
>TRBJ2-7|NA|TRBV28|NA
TGTGCCAGCAGTCGACCCCTTAATACAGGGTCGGAGCAGTACTTC
CASSRPLNTGSEQYF
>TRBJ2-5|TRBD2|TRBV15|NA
TGTGCCACCAGCAGAGATCAGAGTAGCGGGAGAGAGACCCAGTACTTC
CATSRDQSSGRETQYF
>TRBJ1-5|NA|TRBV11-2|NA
TGTGCCAGCAGCTTAGGGGGCAGCAATAGCAATCAGCCCCAGCATTTT
CASSLGGSNSNQPQHF
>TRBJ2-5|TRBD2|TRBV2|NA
TGTGCCAGAGGCCGGACTAGCGTATCGGAGACCCAGTACTTC
CARGRTSVSETQYF
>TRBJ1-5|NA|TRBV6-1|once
TGTGCCAGCAGTGAACTTACAGTTAATAGCAATCAGCCCCAGCATTTT
CASSELTVNSNQPQHF
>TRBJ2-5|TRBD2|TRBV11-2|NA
TGTGCCAGCAGCTTTGAACTAGCGGGAATACAAGAGACCCAGTACTTC
CASSFELAGIQETQYF
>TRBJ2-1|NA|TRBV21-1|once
TGTGCCAGCAGCAAAAAAAATGAGCAGTTCTTC
CASSKKNEQFF
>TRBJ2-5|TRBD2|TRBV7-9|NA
TGTGCCAGCAGCTTAGTTCTAGCGGGAGGACAGCAAGAGACCCAGTACTTC
CASSLVLAGGQQETQYF